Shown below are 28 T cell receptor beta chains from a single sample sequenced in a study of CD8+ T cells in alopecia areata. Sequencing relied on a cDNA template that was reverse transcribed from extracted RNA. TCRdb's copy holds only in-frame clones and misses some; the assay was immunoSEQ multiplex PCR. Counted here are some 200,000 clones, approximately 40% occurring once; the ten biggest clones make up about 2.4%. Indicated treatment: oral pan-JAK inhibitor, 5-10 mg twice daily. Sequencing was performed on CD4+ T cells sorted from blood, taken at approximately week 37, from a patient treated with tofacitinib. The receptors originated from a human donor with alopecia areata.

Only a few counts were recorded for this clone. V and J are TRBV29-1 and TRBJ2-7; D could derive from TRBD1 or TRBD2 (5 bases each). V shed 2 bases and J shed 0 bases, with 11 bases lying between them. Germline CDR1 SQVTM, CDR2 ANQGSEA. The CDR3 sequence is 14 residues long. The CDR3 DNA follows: TGCAGCGTTGAAAAGCCAGGGAGCTCCTACGAGCAGTACTTC. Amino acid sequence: CSVEKPGSSYEQYF.

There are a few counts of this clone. CDR3 coding DNA: TGTGCCAGCAGCCAACGAAGCGGGAGGGGATCCTACAATGAGCAGTTCTTC. This encodes CASSQRSGRGSYNEQFF. This chain links TRBV7-9 with TRBJ2-1, with 10 bases identical to TRBD2. The V gene end was trimmed by 5 bases and the J gene end by 1 base; junction bases not matched to a gene: 8. Germline V gene data show CDR1 as SEHNR and CDR2 as FQNEAQ (reference sequence). This CDR3 region has 17 residues.

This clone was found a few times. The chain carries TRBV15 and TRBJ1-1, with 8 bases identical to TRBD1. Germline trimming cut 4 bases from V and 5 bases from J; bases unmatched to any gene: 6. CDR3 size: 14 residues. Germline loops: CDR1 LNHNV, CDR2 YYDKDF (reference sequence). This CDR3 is CATSKGQAHTEAFF. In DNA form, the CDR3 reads TGTGCCACCAGCAAGGGACAGGCCCATACTGAAGCTTTCTTT.

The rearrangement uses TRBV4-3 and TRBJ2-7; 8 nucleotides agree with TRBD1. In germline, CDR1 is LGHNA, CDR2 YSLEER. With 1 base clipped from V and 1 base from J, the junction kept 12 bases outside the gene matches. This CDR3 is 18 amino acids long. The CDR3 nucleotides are TGCGCCAGCAGCCAAGGGAGATTATTCACAGGGGGGTCCTACGAGCAGTACTTC. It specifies CASSQGRLFTGGSYEQYF.

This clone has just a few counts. This CDR3 is CSAEGGLAGLSSYNEQFF. The DNA of the CDR3 is TGCAGCGCGGAAGGTGGACTAGCGGGACTCAGCTCCTACAATGAGCAGTTCTTC. The chain links TRBV29-1 to TRBJ2-1; 12 bases are shared with TRBD2. Per germline, CDR1 SQVTM and CDR2 ANQGSEA. This CDR3 is 18 amino acids long. Germline trimming cut 7 bases from V and 0 bases from J; bases unmatched to any gene: 13.

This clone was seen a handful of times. This chain's CDR3 is CASSGERKRTDTQYF. The CDR3 region has the DNA TGTGCCAGTAGTGGGGAACGGAAACGCACAGATACGCAGTATTTT. The chain recombines TRBV19 with TRBJ2-3; unclear D gene. Trimming cost V 5 bases and J 1 base, with 13 bases left between them. CDR1 is LNHDA, CDR2 SQIVND, per germline (reference sequence). CDR3 length: 15 amino acids.

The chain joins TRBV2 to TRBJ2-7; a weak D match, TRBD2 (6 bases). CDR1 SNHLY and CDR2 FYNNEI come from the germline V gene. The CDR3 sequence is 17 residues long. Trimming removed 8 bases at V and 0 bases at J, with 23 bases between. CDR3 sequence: CASATGPPRGSSYEQYF. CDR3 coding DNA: TGTGCCAGCGCTACTGGTCCCCCCCGGGGGAGCTCCTACGAGCAGTACTTC.

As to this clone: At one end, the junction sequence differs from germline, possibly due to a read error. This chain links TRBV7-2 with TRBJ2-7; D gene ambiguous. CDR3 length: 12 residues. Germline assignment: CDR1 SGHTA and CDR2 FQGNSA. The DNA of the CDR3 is TGTGCCAGCAGCTTAGTGAGCTACGAGCAGTGCTTC. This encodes CASSLVSYEQCF.

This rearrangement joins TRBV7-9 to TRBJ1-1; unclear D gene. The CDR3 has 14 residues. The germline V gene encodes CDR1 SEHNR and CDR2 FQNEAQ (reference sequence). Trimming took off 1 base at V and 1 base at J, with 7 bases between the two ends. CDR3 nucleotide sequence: TGTGCCAGCAGCTTAGGGACGGAGAACACTGAAGCTTTCTTT. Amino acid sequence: CASSLGTENTEAFF.

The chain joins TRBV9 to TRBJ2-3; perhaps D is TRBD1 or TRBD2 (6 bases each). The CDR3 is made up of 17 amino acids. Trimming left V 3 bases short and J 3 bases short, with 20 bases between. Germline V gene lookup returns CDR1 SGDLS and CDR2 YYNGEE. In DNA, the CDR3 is TGTGCCAGCAGCGCCACTTCCGGGGGCCGAGTAACAGATACGCAGTATTTT. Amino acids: CASSATSGGRVTDTQYF.

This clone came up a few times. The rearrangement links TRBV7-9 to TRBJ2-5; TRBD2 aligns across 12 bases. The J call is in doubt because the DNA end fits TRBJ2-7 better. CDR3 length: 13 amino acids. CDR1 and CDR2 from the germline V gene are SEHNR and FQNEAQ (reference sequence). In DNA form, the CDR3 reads TGTGCCATCGGGACTAGCGGGTCCTACGAGCAGTACTTC. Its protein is CAIGTSGSYEQYF.

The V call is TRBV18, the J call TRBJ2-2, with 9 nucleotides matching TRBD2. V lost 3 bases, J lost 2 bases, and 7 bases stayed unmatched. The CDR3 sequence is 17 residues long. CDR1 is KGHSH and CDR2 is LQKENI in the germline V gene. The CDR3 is CASSPPRTSVNTGELFF. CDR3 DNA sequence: TGTGCCAGCTCACCGCCTAGGACTAGCGTTAACACCGGGGAGCTGTTTTTT.

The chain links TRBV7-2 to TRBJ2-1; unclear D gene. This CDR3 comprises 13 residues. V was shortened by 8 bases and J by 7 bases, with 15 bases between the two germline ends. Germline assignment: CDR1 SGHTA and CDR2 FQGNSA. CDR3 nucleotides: TGTGCCAGCTCAAAAACCTGGCGAAATGAGCAGTTCTTC. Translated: CASSKTWRNEQFF.

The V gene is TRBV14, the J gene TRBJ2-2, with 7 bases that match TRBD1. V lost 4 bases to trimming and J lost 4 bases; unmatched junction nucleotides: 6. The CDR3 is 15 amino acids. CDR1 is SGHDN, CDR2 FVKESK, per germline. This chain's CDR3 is CASSLRGPSTGELFF. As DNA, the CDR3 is TGTGCCAGCAGCCTTAGGGGGCCGAGCACCGGGGAGCTGTTTTTT.

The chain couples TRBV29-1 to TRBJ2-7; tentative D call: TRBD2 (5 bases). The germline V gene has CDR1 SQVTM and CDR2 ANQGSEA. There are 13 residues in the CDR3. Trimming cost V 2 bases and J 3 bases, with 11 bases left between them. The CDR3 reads CSVEIGRGYEQYF. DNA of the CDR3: TGCAGCGTTGAAATAGGGAGAGGCTACGAGCAGTACTTC.

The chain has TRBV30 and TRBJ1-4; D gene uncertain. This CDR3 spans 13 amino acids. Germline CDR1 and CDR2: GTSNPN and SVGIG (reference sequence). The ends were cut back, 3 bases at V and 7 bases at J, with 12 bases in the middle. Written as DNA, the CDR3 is TGTGCCTGGAGGCTCCACACGGGTGAAAAACTGTTTTTT. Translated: CAWRLHTGEKLFF.

The CDR3 DNA is TGTGCCAGCAGTCGTGGACTGCCCGATCAGCCCCAGCATTTT. It yields the protein CASSRGLPDQPQHF. The chain links TRBV6-5 to TRBJ1-5; D uncertain. The CDR3 covers 14 residues. Trimming cost V 5 bases and J 5 bases, with 13 bases left between them. CDR1 and CDR2 from the germline V gene are MNHEY and SVGAGI.

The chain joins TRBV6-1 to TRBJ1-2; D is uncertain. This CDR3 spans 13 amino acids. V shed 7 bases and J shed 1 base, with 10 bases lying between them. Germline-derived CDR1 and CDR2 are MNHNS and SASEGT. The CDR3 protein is CASKRDHNYGYTF. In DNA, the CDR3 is TGTGCCAGCAAACGAGACCATAACTATGGCTACACCTTC.

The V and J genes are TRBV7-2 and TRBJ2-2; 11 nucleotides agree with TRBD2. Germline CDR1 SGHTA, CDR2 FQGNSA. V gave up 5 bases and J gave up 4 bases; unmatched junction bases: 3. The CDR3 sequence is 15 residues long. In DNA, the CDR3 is TGTGCCAGCAGCCCCACTAGCGGGAGCACCGGGGAGCTGTTTTTT. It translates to CASSPTSGSTGELFF.

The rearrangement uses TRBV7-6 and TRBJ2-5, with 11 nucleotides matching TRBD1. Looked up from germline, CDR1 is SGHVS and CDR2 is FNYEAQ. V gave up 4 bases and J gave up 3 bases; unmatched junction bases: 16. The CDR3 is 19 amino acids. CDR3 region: CASSSFGQGAGVGKETQYF. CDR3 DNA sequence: TGTGCCAGCAGCTCCTTTGGACAGGGGGCTGGCGTCGGGAAAGAGACCCAGTACTTC.

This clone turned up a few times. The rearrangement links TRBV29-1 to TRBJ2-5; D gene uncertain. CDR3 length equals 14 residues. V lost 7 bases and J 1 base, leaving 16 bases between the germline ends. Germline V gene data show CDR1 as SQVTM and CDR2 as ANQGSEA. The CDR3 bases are TGCAGCGCGCAGCGTTCGCCTTCCCAAGAGACCCAGTACTTC. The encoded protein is CSAQRSPSQETQYF.

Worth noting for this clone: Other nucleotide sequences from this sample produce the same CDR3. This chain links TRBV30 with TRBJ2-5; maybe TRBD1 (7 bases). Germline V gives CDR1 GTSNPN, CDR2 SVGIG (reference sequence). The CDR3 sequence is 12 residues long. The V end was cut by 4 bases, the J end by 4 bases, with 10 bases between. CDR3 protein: CAWTGGGETQYF. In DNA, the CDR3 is TGTGCCTGGACAGGGGGAGGAGAGACCCAGTACTTC.

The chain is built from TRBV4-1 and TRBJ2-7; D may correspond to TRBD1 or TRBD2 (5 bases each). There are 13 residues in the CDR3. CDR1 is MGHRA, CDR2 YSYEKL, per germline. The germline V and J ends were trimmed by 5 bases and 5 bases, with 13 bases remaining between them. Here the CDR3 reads CASSFQGSDEQYF. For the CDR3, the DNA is TGCGCCAGCAGCTTCCAGGGTAGCGACGAGCAGTACTTC.

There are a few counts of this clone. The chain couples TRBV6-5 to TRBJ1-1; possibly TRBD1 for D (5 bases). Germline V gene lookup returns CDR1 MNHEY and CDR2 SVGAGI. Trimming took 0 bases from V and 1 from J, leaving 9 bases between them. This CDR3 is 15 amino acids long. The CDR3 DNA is TGTGCCAGCAGTTACTCTCCCAGGGAGAACACTGAAGCTTTCTTT. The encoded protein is CASSYSPRENTEAFF.

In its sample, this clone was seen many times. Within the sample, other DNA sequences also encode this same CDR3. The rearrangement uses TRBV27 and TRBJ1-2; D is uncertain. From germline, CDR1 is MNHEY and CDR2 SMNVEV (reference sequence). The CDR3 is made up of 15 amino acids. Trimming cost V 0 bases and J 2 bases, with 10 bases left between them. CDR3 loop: CASSLSPRLNYGYTF. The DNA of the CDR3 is TGTGCCAGCAGTTTATCGCCCCGTCTGAACTATGGCTACACCTTC.

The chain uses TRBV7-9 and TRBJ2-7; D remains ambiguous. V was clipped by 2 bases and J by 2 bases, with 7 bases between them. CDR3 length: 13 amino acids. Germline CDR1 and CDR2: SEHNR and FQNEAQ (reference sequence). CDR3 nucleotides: TGTGCCAGCAGCTTAACGGGTACCTACGAGCAGTACTTC. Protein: CASSLTGTYEQYF.

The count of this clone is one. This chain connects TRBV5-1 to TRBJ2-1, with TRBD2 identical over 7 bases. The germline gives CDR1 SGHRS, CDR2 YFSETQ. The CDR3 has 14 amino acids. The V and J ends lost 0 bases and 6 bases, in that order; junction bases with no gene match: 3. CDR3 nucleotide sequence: TGCGCCAGCAGCTTGGTGTCGGGGGGCAATGAGCAGTTCTTC. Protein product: CASSLVSGGNEQFF. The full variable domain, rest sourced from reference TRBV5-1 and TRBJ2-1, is KAGVTQTPRYLIKTRGQQVTLSCSPISGHRSVSWYQQTPGQGLQFLFEYFSETQRNKGNFPGRFSGRQFSNSRSEMNVSTLELGDSALYLCASSLVSGGNEQFFGPGTRLTVL.

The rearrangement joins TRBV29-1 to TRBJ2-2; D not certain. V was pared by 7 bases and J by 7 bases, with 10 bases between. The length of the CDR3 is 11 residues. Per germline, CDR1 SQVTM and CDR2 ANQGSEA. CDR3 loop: CSGRNVGELFF. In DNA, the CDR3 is TGCAGCGGACGGAACGTCGGGGAGCTGTTTTTT.